The 22 T cell receptor beta chains given below trace back to one sample, sequenced in a study of molecular identifiers for immune sequencing clone quantification (dated by TCRdb to the late 2010s). Libraries were built with PCR. Instrument used: NextSeq 500. TCRdb trimmed the raw reads at Q25, called clones with MiXCR and kept productive beta chains. Under each unique CDR3 protein, matching rows form one entry showing the most common genes and DNA. Within this sample are approximately 550,000 distinct CDR3 sequences, with 25% of them counted one time only. The ten largest clonotypes hold just over 0.75% of the sample. Sequenced material: naive CD8+ T cells from blood, with Jurkat cell RNA spiked in. The label giving this sample's cell subset or site can be read as: FACS-sorted CD8+CD4-CCR7+CD45RA+ naive T cells. The source is a human donor in good health. Some libraries in this study had Jurkat cell RNA spiked in.

For this clonotype: One base away lies a much larger clone, so this may be a sequencing read error. V and J are TRBV4-2 and TRBJ2-3; TRBD1 might be the D (5 bases). The germline V and J ends were trimmed by 8 bases and 4 bases, with 19 bases remaining between them. This CDR3 contains 15 residues. Germline CDR1 and CDR2: LGHNA and YNFKEQ. DNA of the CDR3: TGTGCCAGCCAGACGGGTCTAGGGGTCCCAGATACGCAGTATTTT. The encoded protein is CASQTGLGVPDTQYF.

With regard to this clonotype: The junction does not match germline at one end; this may be a read error. The chain employs TRBV20-1 and TRBJ2-7; maybe TRBD2 (5 bases). Germline values: CDR1 DFQATT, CDR2 SNEGSKA (reference sequence). The CDR3 is made up of 14 amino acids. The CDR3 DNA follows: TGCAGTGCAAAAGGGAGTGGGAGCTCCTACAAGCAGTACTTC. Residues: CSAKGSGSSYKQYF.

A word on this clonotype: This sequence may be a read error, since a much larger clone differs from it by one base. As DNA, the CDR3 is TGCAGCGTAGCCGACGGCTACGAGCAGTTCTTC. It yields the protein CSVADGYEQFF. V usage is TRBV29-1 and J usage is TRBJ2-7; no firm D call. The J call is in doubt because the DNA end fits TRBJ2-1 better. CDR1 and CDR2 from the germline V gene are SQVTM and ANQGSEA. The CDR3 sequence is 11 residues long.

A few counts support this clonotype. The chain links TRBV3-2 to TRBJ2-2; the D call of TRBD2 is as the table states it, not checked on the DNA. TRBV3-2 is a pseudogene locus. This CDR3 is built from 16 residues. CDR3 sequence: CASSPPSGAYTGELFF. CDR3 DNA sequence: TGTGCCAGCAGCCCCCCTAGCGGGGCCTACACCGGGGAGCTGTTTTTT.

This clonotype was counted a few times. The rearrangement joins TRBV28 to TRBJ2-3; perhaps TRBD2 as D (6 bases). The CDR3 contains 16 residues. In germline, CDR1 is MDHEN, CDR2 SYDVKM. V lost 6 bases, J lost 2 bases, and 18 bases lay in between. CDR3 protein: CASSNSGPVHTDTQYF. The CDR3 DNA sequence: TGTGCCAGCAGCAATAGCGGCCCAGTACACACAGATACGCAGTATTTT.

In its sample, this clonotype was seen a few times. The rearrangement links TRBV2 to TRBJ2-1, with 7 positions matching TRBD2. The CDR3 runs 13 residues. Germline V gives CDR1 SNHLY, CDR2 FYNNEI. The junction had 11 bases not matched to a gene; V was cut back by 10 bases and J by 8 bases. The CDR3 nucleotides are TGTGCCACCGTTGCGACTAGCAGGGATGAGCAGTTCTTC. Translated: CATVATSRDEQFF.

Turning to this clonotype: This could be a read error, since a much larger clone is one nucleotide away. CDR3 sequence: CASSSIPGLAQYTDTQYF. The CDR3 coding sequence is TGTGCCAGCAGTTCAATACCGGGACTTGCTCAATACACAGATACGCAGTATTTT. The chain combines TRBV12-3 or TRBV12-4 with TRBJ2-3, with D maybe TRBD2 (6 bases). CDR3 size: 18 residues. Trimming left V 4 bases short and J 2 bases short, with 22 bases between.

The chain joins TRBV7-9 to TRBJ2-7, with D unclear. V gave up 5 bases and J gave up 5 bases, with 13 bases separating them. This CDR3 has 13 residues. Germline V gene data show CDR1 as SEHNR and CDR2 as FQNEAQ (reference sequence). The CDR3 nucleotides are TGTGCCAGCAGCCCCTATTTGGGGAACGAGCAGTACTTC. Its protein product is CASSPYLGNEQYF.

The J gene is TRBJ2-1, the V gene TRBV5-1; TRBD2 matches at 7 bases. CDR1 SGHRS and CDR2 YFSETQ come from the germline V gene. This CDR3 has 17 residues. Trimming removed 2 bases from V and 0 bases from J; junction bases left unmatched: 8. The CDR3 is CASSLEGTTSSYNEQFF. The DNA of the CDR3 is TGCGCCAGCAGCTTAGAAGGGACTACCAGCTCCTACAATGAGCAGTTCTTC.

This clonotype was seen ten or more times. The chain is built from TRBV6-5 and TRBJ1-1; D is perhaps TRBD1 (6 bases). CDR3 length equals 12 residues. Germline assignment: CDR1 MNHEY and CDR2 SVGAGI. Trimming cost V 1 base and J 8 bases, with 8 bases left between them. The CDR3 here is CASSYLTGEAFF. The CDR3 nucleotides read TGTGCCAGCAGTTACTTAACAGGGGAAGCTTTCTTT.

This clonotype was recorded a few times. The genes are TRBV15 and TRBJ2-7; D assignment may be TRBD1 or TRBD2 (5 bases each). The CDR3 is 15 residues long. Trimming shortened V by 3 bases and J by 3 bases, and 15 bases separated the two germline ends. Germline CDR1 is LNHNV and CDR2 is YYDKDF (reference sequence). For the CDR3, the DNA is TGTGCCACCAGCAGGGATTCCGGGGCCGTCTACGAGCAGTACTTC. Translated, it gives CATSRDSGAVYEQYF.

The sample holds many counts of this clonotype. V usage is TRBV5-4 and J usage is TRBJ1-3; D remains ambiguous. Germline CDR1 is SGHNT and CDR2 is YYREEE (reference sequence). This CDR3 has 16 amino acids. Trimming removed 4 bases at V and 2 bases at J, with 16 bases between. CDR3 loop: CASSPGMGSTGNTIYF. The DNA for the CDR3 is TGTGCCAGCAGCCCTGGCATGGGCAGTACTGGAAACACCATATATTTT.

The chain uses TRBV28 and TRBJ1-5; D gene uncertain. The germline V and J ends were trimmed by 5 bases and 3 bases, with 11 bases remaining between them. Germline V CDR1 and CDR2: MDHEN, SYDVKM. CDR3 length equals 14 residues. The CDR3 sequence: CASSKNYPNQPQHF. The CDR3 coding sequence is TGTGCCAGCAGTAAAAACTACCCCAATCAGCCCCAGCATTTT. Full variable domain (missing parts from reference TRBV28 and TRBJ1-5): DVKVTQSSRYLVKRTGEKVFLECVQDMDHENMFWYRQDPGLGLRLIYFSYDVKMKEKGDIPEGYSVSREKKERFSLILESASTNQTSMYLCASSKNYPNQPQHFGDGTRLSIL.

This clonotype was counted once. V and J are TRBV19 and TRBJ1-1; maybe TRBD1 (6 bases). CDR1 is LNHDA, CDR2 SQIVND, per germline (reference sequence). The CDR3 has 11 residues. Trimming stripped 3 bases from V and 10 bases from J, with 9 bases between. The CDR3 protein is CASSMSGVAFF. The CDR3 nucleotides are TGTGCCAGTAGTATGTCAGGGGTAGCTTTCTTT.

The chain couples TRBV7-9 to TRBJ2-7; 10 bases are shared with TRBD2. Germline CDR1 reads SEHNR; CDR2 reads FQNEAQ (reference sequence). The CDR3 covers 18 residues. V was pared by 4 bases and J by 0 bases, with 12 bases of the junction left unmatched. The CDR3 is CASSSPIAGGLSSYEQYF. CDR3 nucleotide sequence: TGTGCCAGCAGCTCCCCAATAGCGGGAGGCTTGAGCTCCTACGAGCAGTACTTC. Using reference TRBV7-9 and TRBJ2-7 for the parts outside the CDR3, the full variable domain is DTGVSQNPRHKITKRGQNVTFRCDPISEHNRLYWYRQTLGQGPEFLTYFQNEAQLEKSRLLSDRFSAERPKGSFSTLEIQRTEQGDSAMYLCASSSPIAGGLSSYEQYFGPGTRLTVT.

This clonotype has just a few counts. The CDR3: CASSIGTSGRAHEQYF. The DNA for the CDR3 is TGTGCCAGCAGCATAGGGACTAGCGGGAGGGCCCACGAGCAGTACTTC. The rearrangement uses TRBV7-9 and TRBJ2-7, with 16 bases that match TRBD2. J gave up 5 bases and V 5 bases, and 6 bases lay outside the gene matches. Germline V CDR1 and CDR2: SEHNR, FQNEAQ (reference sequence). This CDR3 region has 16 residues.

This chain links TRBV4-1 with TRBJ2-7, with 9 bases lining up with TRBD1. V lost 0 bases and J lost 4; bases outside the gene matches: 4. Germline CDR1 and CDR2: MGHRA and YSYEKL. CDR3 length: 15 amino acids. DNA for the CDR3: TGCGCCAGCAGCCAAGATCGGGGGACAGGGTACGAGCAGTACTTC. This codes for CASSQDRGTGYEQYF.

This clonotype was seen more than once but under ten times. V and J are TRBV4-3 and TRBJ2-3, with 14 nucleotides matching TRBD2. The CDR3 is 18 amino acids. The J segment lost 2 bases and the V segment lost 0 bases, leaving 4 bases of the junction unmatched. Germline assignment: CDR1 LGHNA and CDR2 YSLEER. CDR3 in amino acids: CASSQEPGLAGVTDTQYF. The CDR3 DNA follows: TGCGCCAGCAGCCAAGAACCGGGACTAGCGGGGGTCACAGATACGCAGTATTTT.

This clonotype was detected many times. CDR3 residues: CASSLIPAGRYEQYF. In nucleotides, the CDR3 is TGTGCCAGCAGCTTAATCCCGGCAGGGAGGTACGAGCAGTACTTC. V usage is TRBV7-9 and J usage is TRBJ2-7; D is possibly TRBD2 (6 bases). Trimming removed 2 bases at V and 4 bases at J, with 15 bases between. The germline gives CDR1 SEHNR, CDR2 FQNEAQ (reference sequence). CDR3 length equals 15 residues. Using reference TRBV7-9 and TRBJ2-7 for the parts outside the CDR3, the full variable domain is DTGVSQNPRHKITKRGQNVTFRCDPISEHNRLYWYRQTLGQGPEFLTYFQNEAQLEKSRLLSDRFSAERPKGSFSTLEIQRTEQGDSAMYLCASSLIPAGRYEQYFGPGTRLTVT.

The chain uses TRBV7-9 and TRBJ2-4; D is perhaps TRBD1 or TRBD2 (5 bases each). Germline values: CDR1 SEHNR, CDR2 FQNEAQ (reference sequence). The CDR3 runs 16 residues. V was trimmed by 8 bases and J by 0 bases, leaving 17 bases between them. CDR3 loop: CASSSGTALAKNIQYF. The CDR3 DNA reads TGTGCCAGCTCATCCGGGACGGCTTTAGCCAAAAACATTCAGTACTTC.

V usage is TRBV7-2 and J usage is TRBJ2-2, with TRBD2 matching over 12 bases. The CDR3 has 20 amino acids. The V segment lost 1 base and the J segment 4 bases; nucleotides outside the gene matches: 13. Germline values: CDR1 SGHTA, CDR2 FQGNSA. CDR3 nucleotides: TGTGCCAGCAGCTTAGAAGAGTGGGCTAGCGGGGGGGTCCGCACCGGGGAGCTGTTTTTT. Amino acid sequence: CASSLEEWASGGVRTGELFF.

V and J are TRBV12-3 or TRBV12-4 and TRBJ2-2; 13 positions agree with TRBD2. The CDR3 sequence is 15 residues long. V lost 6 bases to trimming and J lost 6 bases; unmatched junction nucleotides: 4. The CDR3 reads CASRLGLAGAGELFF. The CDR3 nucleotides read TGTGCCAGCAGGCTTGGACTAGCGGGGGCCGGGGAGCTGTTTTTT.